The rows below give T cell receptor beta chains drawn from one sample of a study of cytomegalovirus exposure and HLA in healthy donors. The repertoire was sequenced with immunoSEQ multiplex PCR; TCRdb's copy has only in-frame clones and lacks some. The sample shows approximately 160,000 clones, approximately 71% of them seen only once. The sequencing sample was made of PBMCs. The receptors derive from a woman under 30 in good health and CMV-seropositive. CDR3s include the opening cysteine and the closing phenylalanine or tryptophan. D genes are given only for firm matches. The size entry is marked missing in some rows and otherwise reads once, few, many or a size class.

size | J | D | V | CDR3 | DNA
. | TRBJ1-2 | . | TRBV6-6 | CASSRQGGYTF | TGTGCCAGCAGCCGGCAGGGGGGCTACACCTTC
. | TRBJ2-7 | . | TRBV4-1 | CASSQTLVSYEQYF | TGCGCCAGCAGCCAAACCCTAGTCTCCTACGAGCAGTACTTC
few | TRBJ2-7 | TRBD1 | TRBV18 | CASSPGTGGSGEQYF | TGTGCCAGCTCACCAGGGACAGGCGGCAGTGGCGAGCAGTACTTC
. | TRBJ2-3 | . | TRBV30 | CACGWVGGGRRDTQYF | TGTGCCTGCGGCTGGGTAGGGGGGGGCCGGAGAGATACGCAGTATTTT
. | TRBJ2-6 | . | TRBV9 | CASSVVSSGGANVLTF | TGTGCCAGCAGCGTAGTTTCGTCGGGGGGGGCCAACGTCCTGACTTTC
. | TRBJ2-3 | . | TRBV7-2 | CASSLSPGNLDTQYF | TGTGCCAGCAGCTTATCGCCGGGAAATTTAGATACGCAGTATTTT
. | TRBJ2-7 | . | TRBV19 | CASSISDSLIEGRQYF | TGTGCCAGTAGTATCTCGGACTCGCTCATTGAAGGGAGGCAGTACTTC
. | TRBJ2-7 | . | TRBV27 | CASSIQLRDTQYF | TGTGCCAGCAGTATCCAACTCCGGGACACCCAGTACTTC
. | TRBJ2-7 | . | TRBV5-1 | CASSLGTENYEQYF | TGCGCCAGCAGCTTGGGGACAGAGAACTACGAGCAGTACTTC
. | TRBJ1-2 | TRBD1 | TRBV4-1 | CASSQGPGQLLSNYGYTF | TGCGCCAGCAGCCAAGGACCGGGACAGCTCCTTTCTAACTATGGCTACACCTTC
. | TRBJ1-1 | . | TRBV27 | CASGERAPVNTEAFF | TGTGCCAGCGGGGAGAGGGCCCCGGTGAACACTGAAGCTTTCTTT
. | TRBJ2-7 | TRBD2 | TRBV4-1 | CASSQGLLAGDYEQYF | TGCGCCAGCAGCCAAGGCTTGCTAGCGGGAGACTACGAGCAGTACTTC
. | TRBJ2-2 | TRBD1 | TRBV7-9 | CASSQRGTGKTGELFF | TGTGCCAGCAGCCAACGGGGGACAGGGAAAACCGGGGAGCTGTTTTTT
. | TRBJ2-2 | . | TRBV19 | CASSIRGGVNTGELFF | TGTGCCAGTAGTATACGCGGCGGGGTGAACACCGGGGAGCTGTTTTTT
. | TRBJ2-7 | . | TRBV2 | CASSAGRGSYEQYF | TGTGCCAGCAGTGCGGGCAGGGGTTCCTACGAGCAGTACTTC
. | TRBJ1-4 | . | TRBV2 | CASRREVTATNEKLFF | TGTGCCAGCAGGCGGGAGGTGACGGCAACTAATGAAAAACTGTTTTTT
once | TRBJ2-7 | TRBD2 | TRBV28 | CASSSIFSGLGGEQYF | TGTGCCAGCAGTTCCATCTTCTCGGGACTCGGGGGGGAGCAGTACTTC
. | TRBJ2-5 | . | TRBV11-2 | CASSSNFQETQYF | TGTGCCAGCAGCTCCAACTTCCAAGAGACCCAGTACTTC
. | TRBJ2-7 | TRBD1 | TRBV5-1 | CASSSRDSPTYEQYF | TGCGCCAGCAGCTCCCGGGACAGCCCCACCTACGAGCAGTACTTC
. | TRBJ2-7 | TRBD2 | TRBV7-4 | CASSLEGSGSGISYEQYF | TGTGCCAGCAGCTTAGAGGGGTCGGGTAGCGGGATTTCCTACGAGCAGTACTTC